The rows below give T cell receptor beta chains drawn from one sample of a study of cytomegalovirus exposure and HLA in healthy donors. The method was immunoSEQ multiplex PCR; TCRdb's version includes in-frame clones alone and lacks a portion of them. The sample comprises 110,000 or so clones, over 75% of which are singletons, and approximately 5% rests with the top ten. The specimen sequenced was PBMCs. The origin of the receptors is a woman in her 30s in good health and CMV-seropositive. The CDR3 runs from the conserved cysteine through the conserved F or W. A D gene is named only where the DNA matches it firmly. Size values are once, few and many counts, or a class for expanded clones, and some rows have none.

J	size	V	D	CDR3	DNA
TRBJ1-3	.	TRBV29-1	.	CSTWRDFGNTIYF	TGCAGCACTTGGAGGGACTTTGGAAACACCATATATTTT
TRBJ2-7	.	TRBV27	.	CASSPLPDSDSYEQYF	TGTGCCAGCAGTCCCCTACCCGACAGTGACTCCTACGAGCAGTACTTC
TRBJ1-4	.	TRBV2	.	CASSEWKTVIGEKLFF	TGTGCCAGCAGTGAATGGAAGACAGTCATCGGCGAAAAACTGTTTTTT
TRBJ1-3	.	TRBV30	.	CAWNIAVPGNTIYF	TGTGCCTGGAACATCGCAGTACCTGGAAACACCATATATTTT
TRBJ1-2	.	TRBV5-4	.	CASSLGGQNPPMGYTF	TGTGCCAGCAGCTTGGGTGGACAGAACCCCCCCATGGGCTACACCTTC
TRBJ2-2	.	TRBV5-1	.	CASSLYGGELFF	TGCGCCAGCAGCTTGTACGGCGGGGAGCTGTTTTTT
TRBJ1-1	.	TRBV2	TRBD1	CASSDGTGITEAFF	TGTGCCAGCAGTGACGGGACAGGGATTACTGAAGCTTTCTTT
TRBJ1-5	once	TRBV5-6	TRBD1	CASSSLTGGRGNQPQHF	TGTGCCAGCAGCTCGCTGACAGGGGGCCGGGGCAATCAGCCCCAGCATTTT
TRBJ2-2	once	TRBV2	.	CASSPRLAGELFF	TGTGCCAGCAGTCCACGACTAGCCGGGGAGCTGTTTTTT
TRBJ2-1	.	TRBV5-1	.	CASSPGIEIYNEQFF	TGCGCCAGCAGCCCCGGGATAGAGATCTACAATGAGCAGTTCTTC
TRBJ1-2	.	TRBV6-6	TRBD1	CASSLPDRGGYTF	TGTGCCAGCAGCCTCCCGGACAGGGGCGGCTACACCTTC
TRBJ1-2	.	TRBV13	TRBD1	CASSLNRGPYGYTF	TGTGCCAGCAGCTTGAACAGGGGCCCCTATGGCTACACCTTC
TRBJ1-2	.	TRBV5-1	TRBD1	CASSPPGQSGYTF	TGCGCCAGCAGCCCACCGGGACAGAGTGGCTACACCTTC
TRBJ2-1	.	TRBV6-1	TRBD2	CASSEARTRAMFF	TGTGCCAGCAGTGAAGCGCGGACTAGAGCTATGTTCTTC
TRBJ1-3	.	TRBV12-5	.	CASGLGEQAGNTIYF	TGTGCTAGTGGTTTGGGAGAACAGGCCGGAAACACCATATATTTT
TRBJ1-5	.	TRBV10-3	.	CAISEGGGAGQPQHF	TGTGCCATCAGTGAAGGTGGGGGGGCCGGTCAGCCCCAGCATTTT
TRBJ1-1	.	TRBV18	.	CASSRYDSLGTEAFF	TGTGCCAGCTCACGCTACGACAGTCTCGGCACTGAAGCTTTCTTT
TRBJ2-1	.	TRBV5-1	.	CASSKDYSPYNEQFF	TGCGCCAGCAGCAAGGACTATTCACCTTACAATGAGCAGTTCTTC
TRBJ2-7	.	TRBV6-5	.	CASSWKRTATYEQYF	TGTGCCAGCAGTTGGAAGAGGACTGCTACCTACGAGCAGTACTTC
TRBJ2-7	.	TRBV7-9	.	CASSSQSGRAEQYF	TGTGCCAGCAGTTCCCAGTCCGGCAGGGCCGAGCAGTACTTC
TRBJ1-2	few	TRBV11-3	TRBD1	CASSPGTGAGGYTF	TGTGCCAGCAGCCCCGGGACAGGGGCAGGCGGCTACACCTTC
TRBJ2-7	.	TRBV2	TRBD1	CASRGDSYEQYF	TGTGCCAGCAGAGGGGACAGCTACGAGCAGTACTTC
TRBJ2-7	.	TRBV30	.	CAWSVPYRAYEQYF	TGTGCCTGGAGTGTTCCCTACAGAGCCTACGAGCAGTACTTC
TRBJ1-3	.	TRBV19	.	CASSIDDNQGNTIYF	TGTGCCAGTAGTATAGATGACAACCAGGGAAACACCATATATTTT
TRBJ1-5	.	TRBV27	.	CASSWTDNQPQHF	TGTGCCAGCAGCTGGACAGATAATCAGCCCCAGCATTTT
TRBJ2-5	.	TRBV5-6	.	CASRRGWTEGSQYF	TGTGCCAGCAGACGAGGTTGGACAGAAGGGTCCCAGTACTTC
TRBJ1-1	once	TRBV25-1	.	CASSKQGNTEAFF	TGTGCCAGCAGTAAACAGGGGAACACTGAAGCTTTCTTT
TRBJ2-7	.	TRBV5-8	TRBD1	CASNAGDSSYEQYF	TGTGCCAGCAATGCCGGGGACAGCTCCTACGAGCAGTACTTC
TRBJ2-3	.	TRBV19	.	CASTDYPSTDTQYF	TGTGCCAGTACTGACTATCCTAGCACAGATACGCAGTATTTT